This TCR beta chain was captured by sequencing in a study of blood T cell repertoires in COVID-19. Study-level background: Acute and convalescent COVID-19 specimens originated in the United States, Italy and Spain. T cells, B-cell-depleted T cells, or PBMCs provided the cDNA or gDNA that served as material.

Trimming took off 6 bases at V and 4 bases at J, with 8 bases between the two ends. This CDR3 contains 12 residues. Original handling: It was from reference gene primer amplification that nucleated cell counts were estimated. Repertoires were generated with immunoSEQ multiplex PCR, while TCRdb's copy carries only in-frame clones and drops some. V, J and clone size were drawn from that table, and D and trimming were deduced from the DNA. This sample has about 170,000 clones, with about 86% found just once. This receptor was obtained from a woman of 80 years or more in a cohort sampled during active or convalescent COVID-19. Material for sequencing was peripheral blood. The chain uses TRBV12-3 or TRBV12-4 and TRBJ2-3, with D possibly TRBD2 on 5 matching bases. The CDR3 bases are TGTGCCAGCAGCGAGGGTGCAGATACGCAGTATTTT. Its translation: CASSEGADTQYF.